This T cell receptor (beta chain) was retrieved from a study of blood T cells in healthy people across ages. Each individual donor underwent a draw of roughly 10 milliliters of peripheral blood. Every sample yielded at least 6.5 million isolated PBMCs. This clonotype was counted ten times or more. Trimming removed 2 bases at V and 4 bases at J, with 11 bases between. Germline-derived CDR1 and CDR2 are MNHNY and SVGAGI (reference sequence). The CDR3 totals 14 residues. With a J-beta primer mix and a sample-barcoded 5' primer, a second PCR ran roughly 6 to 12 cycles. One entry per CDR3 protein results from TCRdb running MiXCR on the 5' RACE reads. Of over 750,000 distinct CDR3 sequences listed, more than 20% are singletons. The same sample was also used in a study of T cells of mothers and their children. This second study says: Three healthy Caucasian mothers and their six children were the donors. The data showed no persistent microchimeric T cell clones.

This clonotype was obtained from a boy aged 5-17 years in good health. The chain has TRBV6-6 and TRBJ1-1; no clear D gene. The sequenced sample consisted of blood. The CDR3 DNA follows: TGTGCCAGCAGTTACGTGGGATGGGGCACTGAAGCTTTCTTT. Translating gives CASSYVGWGTEAFF.